This T cell receptor beta chain was sequenced during a study of neurological immune-mediated disorders. Each CDR3 protein gets one entry after TCRdb re-called the 5' RACE reads with MiXCR. The sample holds fewer than 60,000 distinct CDR3 sequences; less than 4% are singletons and the top ten take roughly 7.1%. Trimming left V 0 bases short and J 2 bases short, with 12 bases between. The CDR3 is 17 amino acids. Germline V gene sequence: CDR1 SGHRS, CDR2 YFSETQ. This clonotype has a handful of counts. The rearrangement links TRBV5-1 to TRBJ2-6; D is unresolved. The TCR sequence derives from a man aged 60-69 years with multiple sclerosis. The specimen was PBMCs. The CDR3 here is CASSLETSRTGANVLTF. For the CDR3, the DNA is TGCGCCAGCAGCTTGGAAACGTCGCGGACTGGGGCCAACGTCCTGACTTTC. Full variable domain (missing parts from reference TRBV5-1 and TRBJ2-6): KAGVTQTPRYLIKTRGQQVTLSCSPISGHRSVSWYQQTPGQGLQFLFEYFSETQRNKGNFPGRFSGRQFSNSRSEMNVSTLELGDSALYLCASSLETSRTGANVLTFGAGSRLTVL.